This entry describes one TCR beta chain. This clonotype showed up just a few times. What antigen it recognizes has not been identified. No base quality values were provided; no much bigger clone lies one nucleotide off. The TCR beta CDR3 regions were amplified from RNA transcripts. The TCR CDR3 was subjected to a first round of RT-PCR using the HTBI primer set and the Qiagen OneStep RT-PCR kit. The libraries were constructed in a second round of multiplex PCR and then size-selected and purified. Libraries were sequenced paired-end with 100 bp reads on an Illumina HiSeq2000. The authors' pipeline ran thus. SOAPnuke was used to process the raw data, removing reads that contained adapters or uncalled bases, had a mean Phred below 15, or lacked an exact match to the constant primer or identifier. High-quality paired reads were merged with COPE v1.2.5, and unique nucleotide sequences were defined as clonotypes. MiTCR v1.1 was used to align the clonotypes against IMGT TRBV, TRBD and TRBJ reference segments. Analysis was restricted to V-J combinations with a frequency above 0.0001, which covered roughly 99% of repertoires. The TCS score was defined as F50 (clonal expansion) divided by E x V (chaos), with BLOSUM62-based TCRdist calculated between CDR3 peptides within each V-J. Welch's t-statistics and random forest reduced fewer than 550 V-J features to around 14, which were used in a naive Bayes classifier (R e1071). Thyroid-blood repertoire similarity was quantified with the Morisita-Horn index. In TCRdb, the public reads were trimmed at Q25 with fastp and aligned with MiXCR, with productive beta chains retained. Here each entry gathers all rows of one CDR3 protein and keeps the most common genes and DNA. For this entry, the V and J calls and clone size follow TCRdb and not the study's own pipeline. The sample has approximately 500,000 distinct CDR3 sequences on record, roughly 50% of them singletons. About 7.8% of the sample goes to the ten largest clones.

A patient counted as having stable Graves' hyperthyroidism if no progression to ophthalmopathy occurred over 18 months of follow-up. Hyperthyroidism patients were newly diagnosed, with disease duration under 2 months, and aged 18 to 65 years. Exclusion was applied to patients with uncontrolled infections, other autoimmune diseases, pregnancy or lactation. Diagnoses were based on clinical symptoms, serum thyroxine and TRAb, thyroid ultrasound and orbital computed tomography. Total RNA was extracted with Trizol reagent, and quality was checked on an Agilent 2100 Bioanalyzer. The sample originates from a study of T cells in Graves' hyperthyroidism and ophthalmopathy (dated by TCRdb to about 2019). About the full investigation: TCR V-J signatures able to tell the groups apart were searched for in a discovery cohort of 100 patients, of whom more than 40 had Graves' ophthalmopathy and around 56 had stable Graves' hyperthyroidism. Prospective prediction of ophthalmopathy was tested in an independent validation cohort consisting of some 20 hyperthyroidism patients and more than 15 patients who later progressed to ophthalmopathy. The 100 or so discovery patients were randomly split 7:3 into training and test sets. In several Graves' hyperthyroidism patients, the study also compared T-cell repertoires from thyroid tissue with T-cell repertoires from blood. Once sampling was done, hyperthyroidism patients were given methimazole at a starting dose of 30 mg daily, whereas ophthalmopathy patients were given high-dose intravenous methylprednisolone. The paper reports TCR Vbeta CDR3 sequencing of more than 120 peripheral blood samples: 40 or so ophthalmopathy, about 75 hyperthyroidism and approximately 17 progressor patients.

Study-level results and caveats: Sample size was not statistically predetermined, and blinding of investigators to group allocation was not performed. In validation, the model predicted progression to ophthalmopathy with roughly 66% sensitivity and 72% to 75% specificity, a median of 6.5 months before onset. Ophthalmopathy was separated from stable hyperthyroidism by a 13 V-J signature model, with over 85% sensitivity and 81% to 82% specificity obtained in cross-validation and 80%/75% obtained in testing. Blood samples also contained most of the expanded thyroid clonotypes (frequency above 0.001), which suggests that blood repertoires may reflect thyroid immune responses.

Via the germline V gene, CDR1 is MNHEY and CDR2 SVGAGI. V is reduced by 8 bases and J by 8 bases, leaving a spacing of 21 bases between them. The CDR3 starts with the cysteine, ends with the phenylalanine, and has 14 residues. This entry keeps only the CDR3 DNA: 42 bases, framed from base 1. Sequenced: peripheral blood or thyroid tissue (not recorded which). In this chain, TRBV6-5 is recombined with TRBJ1-2; a tentative D match to TRBD1 spans 5 bases. The origin of this receptor is a woman younger than 30 with Graves' hyperthyroidism. The DNA reads as follows: TGTGCCAGCTGCCCGGGGCGGGGGACTTTAGGCTACACCTTC. It encodes CASCPGRGTLGYTF.